Only a few counts were recorded for the clone carrying this T cell receptor beta chain. For the library, individual cDNA molecules each received unique molecular identifiers. TCRdb recomputed calls from the RACE reads with MiXCR, one row per CDR3 protein. The profile covers approximately 90,000 distinct CDR3 sequences, with around 12% appearing a single time and less than 2.5% taken by the ten largest. These data come from a study of human T cells and chemical hapten exposure. The wider study: All patients underwent weekly scalp dosing with diphenylcyclopropenone for the full roughly 23-week study. Alopecia universalis, totalis or areata was present in patients who were mostly female.

As for time point: patch test 1, 2 weeks after DPC sensitization. The treatment denotes: therapeutic diphenylcyclopropenone sensitization with weekly scalp DPC. The germline CDR1 and CDR2 sequences are MNHEY and SMNVEV (reference sequence). The CDR3 spans 15 residues. The germline V and J ends were trimmed by 5 bases and 4 bases, with 15 bases remaining between them. The TCR originated in a woman between 40 and 50 years old with alopecia areata. Some clones in this sample may be carry-over from other donors' samples. The sample consisted of whole blood, taken in connection with sensitization to the hapten diphenylcyclopropenone (DPC). The chain is built from TRBV27 and TRBJ1-3, with D perhaps TRBD1 (5 bases). The CDR3 protein is CASSPALGDGNTIYF. As DNA, the CDR3 is TGTGCCAGCAGTCCCGCCTTAGGGGACGGAAACACCATATATTTT.